This T cell receptor (beta chain) was documented in a study of shared clonotypes between healthy human individuals. Libraries were prepared by immunoSEQ multiplex PCR; TCRdb keeps only in-frame clonotypes and omits some of them. The sample shows approximately 320,000 clones, around 87% of them seen only once. Regarding this clone: Its antigen is not known.

Findings and limits, study-wide: Only a few donors were included, so the genetic and exposure-history diversity represented was limited. Shared clonotypes across all four donors exceeded non-shared ones in generation probability. Researchers sampled blood only, noting tissue repertoires likely differ.

J gave up 0 bases and V 3 bases, and 3 bases lay outside the gene matches. This CDR3 region has 15 residues. The germline V gene has CDR1 SGHRS and CDR2 YFSETQ. The receptor comes from a man aged 18 to 30 in good health. The V gene is TRBV5-1, the J gene TRBJ2-3; 8 nucleotides agree with TRBD1. The sample comprised memory CD8+ T cells sorted from blood. Sample subset: CD45RO+ cells pooled with CCR7-negative TemRA cells. This CDR3 reads CASSWGQESTDTQYF. CDR3 nucleotides: TGCGCCAGCAGCTGGGGACAGGAAAGCACAGATACGCAGTATTTT.